Below, one T cell receptor beta chain is given with its context. The target antigen is unknown. The V end was cut by 10 bases, the J end by 5 bases, with 21 bases between. The CDR3 contains 15 residues. CDR1 is MNHEY and CDR2 is SVGAGI in the germline V gene. Measured with immunoSEQ multiplex PCR; TCRdb has only the in-frame clones, and not every one. The table includes 120,000 or so clones, roughly 90% detected once. The sample belongs to a study of siplizumab effects on memory and regulatory T cells. Study-level results: It was not possible to assign a naive or memory phenotype to roughly 80-95% of proliferating CD4+ or CD8+ clones.

This chain uses TRBV6-5 with TRBJ1-5; D is unclear. The receptor's source is a human donor in good health. Sequenced material: CD4+ T cells sorted from blood. The CDR3 here is CAISADISGDQPQHF. The CDR3 DNA sequence: TGTGCCATCAGCGCCGACATTTCAGGCGATCAGCCCCAGCATTTT.